This T cell receptor (beta chain) was recovered during a study of shared T cell receptors in the human thymus. Profiled with immunoSEQ multiplex PCR; TCRdb holds only in-frame clones, not every one. The data show about 660,000 clones, 88% seen once. This sample also appeared in a second study, on human thymus T cells. That paper states: Healthy Finnish infants having corrective surgery for congenital heart defects served as donors. In corrective heart surgery, resections were taken, and these provided the thymus tissue. Unrelated individuals were reported by related research to share highly overlapping thymic repertoires.

The sample was thymocytes. The sequence came from a boy younger than two with a congenital heart defect.

CDR3 in DNA: TGTGCCAGCAGCCATCTCGACAGGGTTTGGGTCAATGAGCAGTTCTTC. As protein: CASSHLDRVWVNEQFF. The chain recombines TRBV4-2 with TRBJ2-1; 7 bases agree with TRBD1. After removal of 3 bases from V and 6 bases from J, the junction contained 11 bases not matched to a gene. This CDR3 has 16 amino acids. From germline, CDR1 is LGHNA and CDR2 YNFKEQ.